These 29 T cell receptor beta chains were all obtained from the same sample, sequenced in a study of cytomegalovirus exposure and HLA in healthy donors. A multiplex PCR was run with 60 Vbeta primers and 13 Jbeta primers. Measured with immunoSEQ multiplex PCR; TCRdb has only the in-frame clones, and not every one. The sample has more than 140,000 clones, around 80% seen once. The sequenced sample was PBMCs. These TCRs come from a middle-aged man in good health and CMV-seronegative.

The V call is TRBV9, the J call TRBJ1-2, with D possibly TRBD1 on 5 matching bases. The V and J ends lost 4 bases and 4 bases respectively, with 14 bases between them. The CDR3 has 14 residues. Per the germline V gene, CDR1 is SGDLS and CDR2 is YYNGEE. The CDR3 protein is CASSSPGRGYGYTF. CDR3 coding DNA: TGTGCCAGCAGCTCACCGGGTAGGGGCTATGGCTACACCTTC.

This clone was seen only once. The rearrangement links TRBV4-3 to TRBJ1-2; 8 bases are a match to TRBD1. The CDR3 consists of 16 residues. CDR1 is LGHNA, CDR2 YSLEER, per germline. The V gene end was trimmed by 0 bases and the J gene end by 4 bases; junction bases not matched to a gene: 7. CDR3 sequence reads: CASSQDPLTGGYGYTF. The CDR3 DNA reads TGCGCCAGCAGCCAAGATCCCCTCACAGGGGGCTATGGCTACACCTTC.

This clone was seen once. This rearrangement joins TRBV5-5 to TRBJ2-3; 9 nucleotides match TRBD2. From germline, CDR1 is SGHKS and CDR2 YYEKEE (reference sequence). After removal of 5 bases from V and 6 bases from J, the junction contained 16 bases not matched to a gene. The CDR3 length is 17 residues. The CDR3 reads CASSIWGGGGAGDTQYF. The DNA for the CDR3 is TGTGCCAGCAGTATCTGGGGTGGCGGGGGGGCTGGGGATACGCAGTATTTT.

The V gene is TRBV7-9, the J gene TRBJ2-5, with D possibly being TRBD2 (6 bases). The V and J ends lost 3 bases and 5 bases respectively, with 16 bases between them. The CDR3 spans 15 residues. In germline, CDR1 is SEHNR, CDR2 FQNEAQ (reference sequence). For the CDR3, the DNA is TGTGCCAGCAGCTTTACGCGGGGCCTGGGGGAGACCCAGTACTTC. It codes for CASSFTRGLGETQYF. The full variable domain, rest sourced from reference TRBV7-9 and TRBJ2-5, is DTGVSQNPRHKITKRGQNVTFRCDPISEHNRLYWYRQTLGQGPEFLTYFQNEAQLEKSRLLSDRFSAERPKGSFSTLEIQRTEQGDSAMYLCASSFTRGLGETQYFGPGTRLLVL.

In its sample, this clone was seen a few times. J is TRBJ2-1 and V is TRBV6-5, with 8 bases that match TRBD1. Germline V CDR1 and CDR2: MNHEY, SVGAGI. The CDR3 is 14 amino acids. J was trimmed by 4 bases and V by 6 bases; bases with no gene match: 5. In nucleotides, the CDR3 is TGTGCCAGCAGCGGACAGGGCCGTTACAATGAGCAGTTCTTC. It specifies CASSGQGRYNEQFF.

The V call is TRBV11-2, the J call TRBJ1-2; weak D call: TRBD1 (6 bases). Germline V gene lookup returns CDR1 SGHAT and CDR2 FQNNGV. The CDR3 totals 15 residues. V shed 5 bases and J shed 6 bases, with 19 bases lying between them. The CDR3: CASSGPGQGDNGYTF. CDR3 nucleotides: TGTGCCAGCAGCGGACCGGGACAAGGAGACAATGGCTACACCTTC. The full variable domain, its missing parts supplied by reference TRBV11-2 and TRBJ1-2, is EAGVAQSPRYKIIEKRQSVAFWCNPISGHATLYWYQQILGQGPKLLIQFQNNGVVDDSQLPKDRFSAERLKGVDSTLKIQPAKLEDSAVYLCASSGPGQGDNGYTFGSGTRLTVV.

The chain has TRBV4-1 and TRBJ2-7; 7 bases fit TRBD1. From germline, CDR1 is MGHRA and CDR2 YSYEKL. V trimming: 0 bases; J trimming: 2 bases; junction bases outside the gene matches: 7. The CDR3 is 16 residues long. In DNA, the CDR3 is TGCGCCAGCAGCCAAGATAGACAGGGAGTTGCCTACGAGCAGTACTTC. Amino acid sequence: CASSQDRQGVAYEQYF.

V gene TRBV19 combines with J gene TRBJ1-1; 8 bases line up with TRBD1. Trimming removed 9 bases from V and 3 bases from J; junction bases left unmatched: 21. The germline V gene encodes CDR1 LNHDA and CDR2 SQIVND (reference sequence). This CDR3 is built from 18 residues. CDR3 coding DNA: TGTGCCAGCCACAGTGGGGGGACAGGTCAGGGTCGGTACACTGAAGCTTTCTTT. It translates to CASHSGGTGQGRYTEAFF.

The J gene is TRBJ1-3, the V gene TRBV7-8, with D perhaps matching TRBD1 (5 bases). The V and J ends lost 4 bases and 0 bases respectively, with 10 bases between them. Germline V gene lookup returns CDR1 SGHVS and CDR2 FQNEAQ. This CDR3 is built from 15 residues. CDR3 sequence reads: CASSSYDSSGNTIYF. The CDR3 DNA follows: TGTGCCAGCAGCTCCTATGACAGCTCTGGAAACACCATATATTTT.

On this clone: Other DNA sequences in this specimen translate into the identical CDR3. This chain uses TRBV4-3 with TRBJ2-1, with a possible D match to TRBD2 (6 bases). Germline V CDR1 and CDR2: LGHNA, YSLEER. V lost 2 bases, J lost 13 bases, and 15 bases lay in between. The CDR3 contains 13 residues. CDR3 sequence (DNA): TGCGCCAGCAGCCAATTGTCGGGGGAAGAACAGTTCTTC. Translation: CASSQLSGEEQFF.

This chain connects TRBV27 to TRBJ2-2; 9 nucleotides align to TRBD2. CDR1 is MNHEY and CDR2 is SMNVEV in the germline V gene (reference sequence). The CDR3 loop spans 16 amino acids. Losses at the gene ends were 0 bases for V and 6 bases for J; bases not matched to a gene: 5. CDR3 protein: CASSLSQAGGSGELFF. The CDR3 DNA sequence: TGTGCCAGCAGTTTATCCCAAGCGGGGGGCTCCGGGGAGCTGTTTTTT.

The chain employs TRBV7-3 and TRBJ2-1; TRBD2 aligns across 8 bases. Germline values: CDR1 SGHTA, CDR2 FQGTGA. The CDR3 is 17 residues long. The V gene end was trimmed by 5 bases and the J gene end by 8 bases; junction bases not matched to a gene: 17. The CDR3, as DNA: TGTGCCAGCAGCCCCAAAGGGGAGGCGGGGGGTTGGGATGAGCAGTTCTTC. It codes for CASSPKGEAGGWDEQFF.

The DNA of the CDR3 is TGTGCCAGCAGTTTATTGGGGGGGGCAGCGTACCCCTATGGCTACACCTTC. Translation: CASSLLGGAAYPYGYTF. V is TRBV28 and J is TRBJ1-2; D may be TRBD1 (6 bases). V dropped 1 base and J dropped 4 bases, with 19 bases sitting between them. Looked up from germline, CDR1 is MDHEN and CDR2 is SYDVKM. The CDR3 is made up of 17 amino acids.

CDR3 sequence: CASSVGQVSYEQYF. For the CDR3, the DNA is TGTGCCAGCAGCGTGGGACAGGTCTCCTACGAGCAGTACTTC. The rearrangement uses TRBV6-5 and TRBJ2-7, with TRBD1 matching over 8 bases. Germline trimming cut 6 bases from V and 0 bases from J; bases unmatched to any gene: 4. CDR1 is MNHEY and CDR2 is SVGAGI in the germline V gene. CDR3 length equals 14 residues.

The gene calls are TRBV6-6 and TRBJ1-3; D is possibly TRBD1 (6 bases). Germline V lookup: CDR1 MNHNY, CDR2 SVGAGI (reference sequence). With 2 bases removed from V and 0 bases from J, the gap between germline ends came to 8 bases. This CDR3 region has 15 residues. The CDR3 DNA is TGTGCCAGCAGTTACAAAGGGGGCTCTGGAAACACCATATATTTT. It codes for CASSYKGGSGNTIYF.

The CDR3 sequence: CASHTGGLPIFSGNTIYF. CDR3 in DNA: TGTGCCAGTCATACAGGGGGGCTTCCTATTTTCTCTGGAAACACCATATATTTT. The chain employs TRBV19 and TRBJ1-3; TRBD1 aligns across 8 bases. The V segment lost 8 bases and the J segment 0 bases; nucleotides outside the gene matches: 15. Germline V gene sequence: CDR1 LNHDA, CDR2 SQIVND (reference sequence). The CDR3 runs to 18 residues.

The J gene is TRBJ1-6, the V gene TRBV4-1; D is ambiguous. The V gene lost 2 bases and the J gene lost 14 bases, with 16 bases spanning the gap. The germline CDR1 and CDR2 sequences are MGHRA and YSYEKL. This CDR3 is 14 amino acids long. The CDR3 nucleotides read TGCGCCAGCAGCCAACGGGCGATGGACGGGGCCCTCCACTTT. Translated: CASSQRAMDGALHF.

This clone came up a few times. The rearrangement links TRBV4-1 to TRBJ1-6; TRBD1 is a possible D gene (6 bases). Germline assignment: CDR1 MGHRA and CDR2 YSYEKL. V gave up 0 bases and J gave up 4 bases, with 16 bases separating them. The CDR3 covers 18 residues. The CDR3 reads CASSQDEKRDTYNSPLHF. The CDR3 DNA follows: TGCGCCAGCAGCCAAGACGAAAAACGGGACACTTATAATTCACCCCTCCACTTT.

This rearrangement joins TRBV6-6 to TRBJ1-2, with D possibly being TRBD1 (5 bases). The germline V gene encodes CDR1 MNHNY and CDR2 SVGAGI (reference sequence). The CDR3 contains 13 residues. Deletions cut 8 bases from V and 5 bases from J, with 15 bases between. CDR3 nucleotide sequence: TGTGCCAGCGAGCAGGGCCTCCTTTATGGCTACACCTTC. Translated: CASEQGLLYGYTF.

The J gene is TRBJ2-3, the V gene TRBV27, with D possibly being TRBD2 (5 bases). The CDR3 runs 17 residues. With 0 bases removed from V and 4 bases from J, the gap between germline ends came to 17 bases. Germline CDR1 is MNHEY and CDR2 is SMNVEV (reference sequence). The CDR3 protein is CASSLSIGVGGPDTQYF. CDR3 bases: TGTGCCAGCAGTTTATCGATTGGGGTCGGAGGCCCAGATACGCAGTATTTT.

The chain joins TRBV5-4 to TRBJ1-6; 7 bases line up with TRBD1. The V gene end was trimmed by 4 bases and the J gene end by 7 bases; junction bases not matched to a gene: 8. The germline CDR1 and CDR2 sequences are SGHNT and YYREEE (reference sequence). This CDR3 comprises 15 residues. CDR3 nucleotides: TGTGCCAGCAGCCTCGACAGGGTTGAGAATTCACCCCTCCACTTT. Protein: CASSLDRVENSPLHF.

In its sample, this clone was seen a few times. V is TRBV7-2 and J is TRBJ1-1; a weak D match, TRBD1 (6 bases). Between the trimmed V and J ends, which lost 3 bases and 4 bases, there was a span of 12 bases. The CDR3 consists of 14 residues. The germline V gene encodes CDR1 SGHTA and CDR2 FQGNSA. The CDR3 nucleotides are TGTGCCAGCAGCTTTTCAGGGGTAGGCACTGAAGCTTTCTTT. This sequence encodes CASSFSGVGTEAFF.

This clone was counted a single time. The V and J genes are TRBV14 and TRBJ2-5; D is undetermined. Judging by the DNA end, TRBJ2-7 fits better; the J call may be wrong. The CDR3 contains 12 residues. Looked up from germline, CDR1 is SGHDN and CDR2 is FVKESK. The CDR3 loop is CASSQVSYEQYF. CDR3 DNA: TGTGCCAGCAGCCAAGTGAGCTACGAGCAGTACTTC.

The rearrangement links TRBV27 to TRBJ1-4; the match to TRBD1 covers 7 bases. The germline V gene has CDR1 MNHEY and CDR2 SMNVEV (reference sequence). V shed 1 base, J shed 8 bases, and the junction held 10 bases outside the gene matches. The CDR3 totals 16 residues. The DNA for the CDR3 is TGTGCCAGCAGTTTATTAGGGGCAGGGGGGAGCGAAAAACTGTTTTTT. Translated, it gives CASSLLGAGGSEKLFF.

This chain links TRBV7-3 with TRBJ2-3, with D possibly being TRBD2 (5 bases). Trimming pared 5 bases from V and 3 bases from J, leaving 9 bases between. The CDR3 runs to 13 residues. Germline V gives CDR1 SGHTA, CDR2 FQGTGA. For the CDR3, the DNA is TGTGCCAGCAGCGAGAGGGCGACAGATACGCAGTATTTT. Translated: CASSERATDTQYF.

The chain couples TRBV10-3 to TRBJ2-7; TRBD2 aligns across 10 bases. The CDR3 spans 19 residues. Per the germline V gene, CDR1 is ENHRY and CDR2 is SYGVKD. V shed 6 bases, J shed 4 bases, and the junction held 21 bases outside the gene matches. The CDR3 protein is CAIRRGASGGLGSVYEQYF. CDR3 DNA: TGTGCCATCAGGAGGGGGGCTAGCGGGGGACTTGGTTCAGTTTACGAGCAGTACTTC.

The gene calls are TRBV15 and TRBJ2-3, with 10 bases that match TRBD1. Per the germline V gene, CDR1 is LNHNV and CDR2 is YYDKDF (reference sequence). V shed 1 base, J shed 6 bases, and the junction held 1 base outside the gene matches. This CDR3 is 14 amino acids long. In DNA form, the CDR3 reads TGTGCCACCAGCAGAGGACAGGGGGCGGATACGCAGTATTTT. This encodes CATSRGQGADTQYF.

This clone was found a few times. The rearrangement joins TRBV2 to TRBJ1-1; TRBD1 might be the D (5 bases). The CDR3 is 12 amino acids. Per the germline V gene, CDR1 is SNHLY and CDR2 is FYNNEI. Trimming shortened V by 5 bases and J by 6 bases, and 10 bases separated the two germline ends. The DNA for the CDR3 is TGTGCCAGCAGTCAGGGTTGGGCTGAAGCTTTCTTT. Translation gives CASSQGWAEAFF.

Written as DNA, the CDR3 is TGTGCCAGCAGCTTAAACAGGGACAACACCATATATTTT. Protein sequence: CASSLNRDNTIYF. The V gene is TRBV7-3, the J gene TRBJ1-3, with TRBD1 as a possible D gene (6 bases). The CDR3 has 13 residues. Germline assignment: CDR1 SGHTA and CDR2 FQGTGA. The V and J ends lost 1 base and 7 bases respectively, with 8 bases between them. The whole variable domain, remainder taken from reference TRBV7-3 and TRBJ1-3, is GAGVSQTPSNKVTEKGKYVELRCDPISGHTALYWYRQSLGQGPEFLIYFQGTGAADDSGLPNDRFFAVRPEGSVSTLKIQRTERGDSAVYLCASSLNRDNTIYFGEGSWLTVV.